Given below is one T cell receptor beta chain in context. Its target antigen remains unknown. No quality values exist for individual bases; no much larger clone is one base distant. Peripheral blood CD8+ and CD4+ T cells from healthy donors, Susac syndrome patients and multiple sclerosis patients were profiled by high-throughput TCR beta sequencing. The Susac syndrome patients fulfilled recently defined diagnostic criteria for either definite or probable disease. CD8+ TEMRA cells were enriched by FACS, while bulk CD8+ and CD4+ T cells were purified by magnetic negative isolation. Blood was drawn into EDTA tubes, processed within 24 hours, and PBMCs were isolated by density gradient centrifugation. PBMCs destined for TCR sequencing were cryopreserved in liquid nitrogen and later thawed in a 37 °C water bath. Purity of sorted or isolated CD4+, CD8+ and CD8+ TEMRA cells was at least 90%. The data stem from a study of CD8 T cells in Susac syndrome (dated by TCRdb to 2018 to 2020). The study in broad terms: Of the Susac syndrome patients who were sequenced, eight were in clinical remission while six had clinically active disease. At blood withdrawal, Susac syndrome patients were either therapy-naive, taking corticosteroids (in some cases with IVIg as well), or taking IVIg alone. The study used repertoire sequencing to test whether antigen drove CD8+ T cell activation and differentiation in Susac syndrome. The clonality of the CD8+ T cell repertoire was compared across about a dozen healthy donors, about 14 Susac syndrome patients and around 15 multiple sclerosis patients. General study outcomes and caveats: In the total CD8+ and CD8+ TEMRA repertoires, about 16 and five Susac-specific public clones, respectively, were identified. The TCR sequencing and HLA analysis was acknowledged to have included a relatively small number of individuals. CD8+ repertoires in Susac syndrome showed clonal expansion, which was highest in CD8+ TEMRA cells and was greater in clinically active patients than in remitting patients.

RNA was extracted with the RNeasy kit and 0.5 to 1 ug was reverse transcribed using random hexamers. TCR beta CDR3 regions were amplified with the immunoSEQ multiplex PCR assay covering 54 Vbeta and 13 Jbeta segments. Bias from PCR amplification was corrected by using a synthetic template baseline for primer optimization and for computational correction. The authors' analysis ran thus. Only productive sequences were kept, with reads annotated to V, D and J genes according to IMGT and analyzed in immunoSEQ Analyzer. Clonality was calculated as one minus the Shannon entropy normalized by log2 of the number of productive unique sequences. For each patient and control, public and private clones were evaluated among the 100 most prevalent clones. A clone was defined as Susac-specific if it was absent from the healthy and MS cohorts, from about 1,100 published viral clones and from other ImmuneACCESS disease sequences. TCRdb handled the public reads itself, with Q25 trimming in fastp and clone calling in MiXCR, and kept productive beta chains. Rows matching on CDR3 protein sequence are summarized as one entry with the most common DNA and genes. Clone size and V and J calls follow TCRdb, not the original study. The sample yields 65,000 to 95,000 distinct CDR3 sequences; 94% were counted once. Approximately 1% of the sample comes from the top ten.

As encoded in the germline V gene, CDR1 is LGHNT while CDR2 is FRNRAP. Spanning cysteine to phenylalanine, the CDR3 consists of 17 amino acids. Only the CDR3 region is kept as DNA, spanning 51 bases read in frame from base 1. The trim is 0 bases for V and 2 bases for J, with a gap of 17 bases between the germline ends. Specimen: CD8+ T cells from PBMCs. The sequence links TRBV12-5 to TRBJ2-7, with the D gene not clear enough to name. This receptor was identified in a human donor with Susac syndrome. The CDR3: CASGLVRDGGDTYEQYF. The nucleotide sequence is TGTGCTAGTGGTTTGGTACGAGATGGCGGTGATACCTACGAGCAGTACTTC.